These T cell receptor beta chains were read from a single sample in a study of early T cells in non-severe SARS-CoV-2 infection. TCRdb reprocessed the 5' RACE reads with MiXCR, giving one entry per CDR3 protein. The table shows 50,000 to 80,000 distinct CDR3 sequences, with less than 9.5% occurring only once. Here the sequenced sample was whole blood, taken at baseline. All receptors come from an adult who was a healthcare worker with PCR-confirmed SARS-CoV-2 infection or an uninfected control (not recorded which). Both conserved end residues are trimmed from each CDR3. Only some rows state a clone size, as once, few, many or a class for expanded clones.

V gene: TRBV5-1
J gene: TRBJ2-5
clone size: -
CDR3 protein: ASSSGTGKYQETQY

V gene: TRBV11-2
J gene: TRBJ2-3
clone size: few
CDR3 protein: ASSSKTAGGPTDTQY

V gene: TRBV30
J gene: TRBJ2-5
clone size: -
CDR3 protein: AWSGGTETQY

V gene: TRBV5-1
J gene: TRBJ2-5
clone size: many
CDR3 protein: ASSLQETQY

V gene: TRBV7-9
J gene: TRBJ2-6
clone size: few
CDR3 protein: ASSLGAGAFGANVLT

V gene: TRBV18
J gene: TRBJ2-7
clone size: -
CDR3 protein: ASSPSAGSYEQY

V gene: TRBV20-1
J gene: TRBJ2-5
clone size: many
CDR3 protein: SASKQGLETQY

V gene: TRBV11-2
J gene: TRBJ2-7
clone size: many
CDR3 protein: ASRSDRETPYEQY

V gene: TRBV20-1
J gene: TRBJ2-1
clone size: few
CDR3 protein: SARGQGDYNEQF

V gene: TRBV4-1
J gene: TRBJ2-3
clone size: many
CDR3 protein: ASSPGDWAGGDTQY

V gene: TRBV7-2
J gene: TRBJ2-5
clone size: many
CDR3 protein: ASSPYRLGTQY

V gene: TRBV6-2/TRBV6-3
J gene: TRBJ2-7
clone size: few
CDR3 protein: ASSYSSWGTYEQY

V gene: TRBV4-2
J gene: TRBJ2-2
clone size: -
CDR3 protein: ASSQDLGVSGELF

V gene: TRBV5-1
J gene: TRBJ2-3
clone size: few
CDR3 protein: ASSWESGSGTDTQY

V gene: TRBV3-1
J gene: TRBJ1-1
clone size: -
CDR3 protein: ASSADPSRGVITEAF

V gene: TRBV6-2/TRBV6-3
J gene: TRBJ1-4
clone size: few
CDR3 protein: ASSPPGQDNEKLF

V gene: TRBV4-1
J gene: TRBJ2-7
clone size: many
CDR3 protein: ASSQDRAGATYEQY

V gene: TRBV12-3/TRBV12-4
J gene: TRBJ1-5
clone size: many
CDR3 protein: ASRDGTAGGPQH

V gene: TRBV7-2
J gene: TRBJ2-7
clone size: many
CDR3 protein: ASSFGGPQGAYEQY

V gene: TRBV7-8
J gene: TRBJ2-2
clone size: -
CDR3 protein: ASSPGLAGAGELF

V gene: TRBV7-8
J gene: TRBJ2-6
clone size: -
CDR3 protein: ASSPPGPILGGANVLT

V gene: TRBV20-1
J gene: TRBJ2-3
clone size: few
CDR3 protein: SAPSSSTDTQY

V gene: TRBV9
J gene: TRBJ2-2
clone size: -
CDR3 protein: ASSPGASGYTGELF

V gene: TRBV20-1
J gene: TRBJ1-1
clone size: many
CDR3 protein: SARPGEENEAF

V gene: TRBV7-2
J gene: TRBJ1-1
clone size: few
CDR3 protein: ASSAGMNTEAF

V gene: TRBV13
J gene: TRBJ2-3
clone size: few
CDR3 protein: ASSASGTSGSTDTQY

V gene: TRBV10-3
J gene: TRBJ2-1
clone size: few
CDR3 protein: AISEWNSGSYNEQF

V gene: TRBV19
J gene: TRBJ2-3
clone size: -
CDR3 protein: ASSIIRSDTQY

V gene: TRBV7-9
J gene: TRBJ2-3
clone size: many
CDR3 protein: ASSWGQGAADTQY

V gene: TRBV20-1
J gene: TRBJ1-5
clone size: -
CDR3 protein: SAREYGRQPQH

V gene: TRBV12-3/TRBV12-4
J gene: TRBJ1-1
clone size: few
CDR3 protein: ASSLGWQNTEAF

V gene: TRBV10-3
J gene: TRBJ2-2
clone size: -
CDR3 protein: AISELAGDTGELF

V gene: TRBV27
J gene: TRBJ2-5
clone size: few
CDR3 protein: ASSPDRGETQY

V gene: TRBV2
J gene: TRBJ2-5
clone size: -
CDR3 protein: ASSSRLAGGQETQY

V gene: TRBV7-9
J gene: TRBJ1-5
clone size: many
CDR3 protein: ASSGDSFNQPQH

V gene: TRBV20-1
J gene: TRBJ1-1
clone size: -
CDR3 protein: SATDRGRNTEAF

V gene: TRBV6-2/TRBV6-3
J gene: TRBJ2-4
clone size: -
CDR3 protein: ASSMDRTKNIQY

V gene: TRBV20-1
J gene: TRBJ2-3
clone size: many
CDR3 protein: SAEGGLAATDTQY

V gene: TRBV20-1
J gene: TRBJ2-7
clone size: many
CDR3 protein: SARGLSGSPEQY

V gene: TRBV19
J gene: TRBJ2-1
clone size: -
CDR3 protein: ASSIRAGITYNEQF

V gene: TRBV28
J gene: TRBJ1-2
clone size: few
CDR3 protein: ASSLTGPGDYGYT

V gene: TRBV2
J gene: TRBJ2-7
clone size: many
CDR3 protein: ASTRVWGYEQY

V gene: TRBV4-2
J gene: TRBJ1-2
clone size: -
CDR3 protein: ASSQDLGAGYGYT

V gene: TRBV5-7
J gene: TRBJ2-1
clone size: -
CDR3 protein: ASSLTGEAHHNEQF

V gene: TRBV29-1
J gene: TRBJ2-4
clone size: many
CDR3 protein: SVAGQGFAKNIQY

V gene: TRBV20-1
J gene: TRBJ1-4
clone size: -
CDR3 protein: SASDRGRDEKLF

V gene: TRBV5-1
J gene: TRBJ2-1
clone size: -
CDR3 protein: ASSLRASHEQF

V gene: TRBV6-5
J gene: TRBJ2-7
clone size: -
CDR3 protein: ASSYSYRTNYEQY

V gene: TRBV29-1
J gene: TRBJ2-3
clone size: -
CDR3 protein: SVEWYASTDTQY

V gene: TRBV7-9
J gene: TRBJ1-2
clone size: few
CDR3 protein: ASSSTSDVDYGYT

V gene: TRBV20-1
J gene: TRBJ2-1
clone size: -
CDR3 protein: SAQKGLYNEQF

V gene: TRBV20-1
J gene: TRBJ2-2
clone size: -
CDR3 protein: SAREGMEGPGELF

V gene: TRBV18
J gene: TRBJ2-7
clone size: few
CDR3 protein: ASSARSYEQY

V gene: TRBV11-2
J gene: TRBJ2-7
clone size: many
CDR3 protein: ATEGTTYEQY

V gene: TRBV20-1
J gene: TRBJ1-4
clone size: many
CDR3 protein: SARGAVQWEKLF